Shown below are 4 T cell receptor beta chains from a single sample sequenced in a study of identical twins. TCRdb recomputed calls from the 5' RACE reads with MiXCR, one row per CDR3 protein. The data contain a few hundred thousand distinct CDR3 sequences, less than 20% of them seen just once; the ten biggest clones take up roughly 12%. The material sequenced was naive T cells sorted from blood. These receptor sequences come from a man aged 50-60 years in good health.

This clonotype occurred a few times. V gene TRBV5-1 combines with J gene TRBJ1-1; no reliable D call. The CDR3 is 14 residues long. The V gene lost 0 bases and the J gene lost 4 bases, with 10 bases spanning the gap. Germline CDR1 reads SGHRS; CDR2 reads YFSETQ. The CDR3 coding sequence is TGCGCCAGCAGCTTGGAAGTCTTTCCCACTGAAGCTTTCTTT. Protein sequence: CASSLEVFPTEAFF.

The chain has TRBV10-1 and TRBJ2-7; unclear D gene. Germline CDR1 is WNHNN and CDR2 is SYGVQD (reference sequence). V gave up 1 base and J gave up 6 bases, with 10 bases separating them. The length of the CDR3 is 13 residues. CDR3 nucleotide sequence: TGCGCCAGCAGTGAGTTTGCTACTTCCGAGCAGTACTTC. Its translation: CASSEFATSEQYF.

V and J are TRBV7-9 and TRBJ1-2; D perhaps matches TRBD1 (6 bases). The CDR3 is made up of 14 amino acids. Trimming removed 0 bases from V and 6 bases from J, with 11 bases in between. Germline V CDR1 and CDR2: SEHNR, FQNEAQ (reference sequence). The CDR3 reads CASSLAGPGDGYTF. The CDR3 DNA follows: TGTGCCAGCAGCTTAGCTGGCCCAGGGGATGGCTACACCTTC.

CDR3 in DNA: TGTGCCAGCAGTTTTGGGACAGGGTTAAGTGAGCAGTTCTTC. Translated, it gives CASSFGTGLSEQFF. The chain couples TRBV27 to TRBJ2-1; 9 bases line up with TRBD1. Germline CDR1 MNHEY, CDR2 SMNVEV (reference sequence). V dropped 3 bases and J dropped 9; count of bases not matched to a gene: 6. CDR3 length: 14 residues.